This T cell receptor (beta chain) was identified in a study of blood T cells in healthy people across ages. Study-level results: Percentage of naive T cells showed a strong correlation with TCR beta diversity. The fall in TCR beta diversity per million T cells was roughly linear with age.

The CDR3 sequence is 12 residues long. Germline V lookup: CDR1 ENHRY, CDR2 SYGVKD. V trimming: 2 bases; J trimming: 15 bases; junction bases outside the gene matches: 6. Points on this clonotype: Its antigen is not known.

Primers used in a second PCR of roughly 7 to 11 cycles were a sample-barcoded 5' primer and a J-beta primer mix. TCRdb processed the 5' RACE reads anew with MiXCR; each CDR3 protein has one entry. This sample has about 640,000 distinct CDR3 sequences; roughly 58% occur once, and the top ten carry about two fifths. Per individual sample, total RNA of at least 6 micrograms was extracted. The sequenced sample consisted of blood. This TCR was sampled from a man aged 55-75 years in good health. The V gene is TRBV10-3, the J gene TRBJ2-1, with TRBD1 matching over 8 bases. The CDR3 reads CAISEAGGKMFF. The CDR3 bases are TGTGCCATCAGTGAGGCAGGGGGCAAAATGTTCTTC.